The 6 T cell receptor beta chains presented below share a single source sample, sequenced in a study of T cells in Graves' hyperthyroidism and ophthalmopathy. RNA transcripts yielded amplified TCR beta CDR3 regions. Initially, a first-round RT-PCR of the TCR CDR3 employed the HTBI primer set. TCRdb re-called the multiplex PCR reads with MiXCR, one entry per CDR3 protein. The data hold hundreds of thousands of distinct CDR3 sequences, with 14% to 15% observed a single time. Sequencing used blood. The receptors originated from a woman aged 35 to 49 with Graves' ophthalmopathy.

This clonotype was seen at least ten times. V and J are TRBV2 and TRBJ2-4, with D uncertain. Per the germline V gene, CDR1 is SNHLY and CDR2 is FYNNEI. With 5 bases removed from V and 8 bases from J, the gap between germline ends came to 7 bases. There are 11 residues in the CDR3. In nucleotides, the CDR3 is TGTGCCAGCAGTCTATCTGACATTCAGTACTTC. Its translation is CASSLSDIQYF.

The chain combines TRBV15 with TRBJ2-7; tentative D call: TRBD2 (6 bases). This CDR3 has 19 amino acids. CDR1 LNHNV and CDR2 YYDKDF come from the germline V gene (reference sequence). V was clipped by 5 bases and J by 0 bases, with 26 bases between them. The CDR3 region is CATSRKTSGSLPSSYEQYF. CDR3 coding DNA: TGTGCCACCAGCCGAAAGACTAGTGGGAGCCTTCCGAGCTCCTACGAGCAGTACTTC.

Ten or more counts support this clonotype. The CDR3 here is CASSSRTATYEQYF. As DNA, the CDR3 is TGCGCCAGCAGCTCAAGGACAGCCACCTACGAGCAGTACTTC. The rearrangement joins TRBV5-1 to TRBJ2-7; D may be TRBD1 (6 bases). Looked up from germline, CDR1 is SGHRS and CDR2 is YFSETQ. Trimming took 3 bases from V and 2 from J, leaving 12 bases between them. This CDR3 contains 14 residues.

This sequence joins TRBV20-1 and TRBJ1-1; 10 bases align to TRBD1. The CDR3 runs 14 residues. With 7 bases clipped from V and 1 base from J, the junction kept 6 bases outside the gene matches. Germline values: CDR1 DFQATT, CDR2 SNEGSKA (reference sequence). The CDR3: CSVKTGGQNTEAFF. The CDR3 region has the DNA TGCAGTGTCAAGACAGGGGGCCAGAACACTGAAGCTTTCTTT.

Notes on this clonotype: Given a much more abundant clone one base away, this may be a read error. The chain uses TRBV6-1 and TRBJ2-5; D possibly uses TRBD1 or TRBD2 (5 bases each). V was trimmed by 10 bases and J by 0 bases, leaving 9 bases between them. Germline V gives CDR1 MNHNS, CDR2 SASEGT. The CDR3 has 12 amino acids. The CDR3 loop is CATRGDQETQYF. The DNA of the CDR3 is TGTGCCACCAGAGGGGACCAAGAGACCCAGTACTTC.

This clonotype came up many times. The rearrangement links TRBV20-1 to TRBJ1-1; D unclear. V lost 6 bases, J lost 4 bases, and 12 bases lay in between. The germline V gene has CDR1 DFQATT and CDR2 SNEGSKA (reference sequence). The CDR3 is made up of 12 amino acids. CDR3 amino acids: CSAELVVTEAFF. The CDR3 DNA sequence: TGCAGTGCGGAACTAGTTGTCACTGAAGCTTTCTTT.